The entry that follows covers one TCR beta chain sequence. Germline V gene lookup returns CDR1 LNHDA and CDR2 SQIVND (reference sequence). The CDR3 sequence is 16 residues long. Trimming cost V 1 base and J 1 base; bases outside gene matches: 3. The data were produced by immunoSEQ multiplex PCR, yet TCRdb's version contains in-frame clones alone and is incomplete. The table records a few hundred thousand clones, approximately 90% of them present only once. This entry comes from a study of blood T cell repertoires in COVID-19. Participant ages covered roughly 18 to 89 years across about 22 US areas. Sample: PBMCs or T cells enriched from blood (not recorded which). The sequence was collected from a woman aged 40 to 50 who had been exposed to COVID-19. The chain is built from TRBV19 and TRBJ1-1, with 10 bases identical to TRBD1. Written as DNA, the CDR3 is TGTGCCAGTAGTATAGTAAGGACAGGGGGGAACACTGAAGCTTTCTTT. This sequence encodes CASSIVRTGGNTEAFF. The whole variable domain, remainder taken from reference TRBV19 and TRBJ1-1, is DGGITQSPKYLFRKEGQNVTLSCEQNLNHDAMYWYRQDPGQGLRLIYYSQIVNDFQKGDIAEGYSVSREKKESFPLTVTSAQKNPTAFYLCASSIVRTGGNTEAFFGQGTRLTVV.